These 22 T cell receptor beta chains came from one sample sequenced in a study of OX40 agonist ivuxolimab in advanced cancers. Clones were sequenced by immunoSEQ multiplex PCR, and TCRdb holds only the in-frame ones, with some missing. The sample lists about 100,000 clones; roughly 90% were seen once. The source material was CD4+ or CD8+ T cells sorted from blood, sampled in a trial of the OX40 agonist ivuxolimab. The receptors derive from an adult with an advanced solid tumor such as melanoma, head and neck, liver or kidney cancer.

This clone was seen only once. The chain recombines TRBV6-1 with TRBJ2-7, with no clear D. Trimming pared 3 bases from V and 6 bases from J, leaving 9 bases between. CDR1 is MNHNS and CDR2 is SASEGT in the germline V gene. This CDR3 region has 12 residues. As DNA, the CDR3 is TGTGCCAGCAGTGACAGCCCTCTCGAGCAGTACTTC. It specifies CASSDSPLEQYF.

The V gene is TRBV5-1, the J gene TRBJ2-5; D unclear. The CDR3 has 14 residues. Trimming left V 0 bases short and J 2 bases short, with 8 bases between. From germline, CDR1 is SGHRS and CDR2 YFSETQ. In nucleotides, the CDR3 is TGCGCCAGCAGCTTGGGCCTGCTACAAGAGACCCAGTACTTC. Amino acid sequence: CASSLGLLQETQYF.

The CDR3 DNA reads TGCGCCAGCAGCCAAGACTCGAGAAAAGACCCTAACATTCAGTACTTC. Protein: CASSQDSRKDPNIQYF. The V gene is TRBV4-3, the J gene TRBJ2-4; D uncertain. V was trimmed by 0 bases and J by 7 bases, leaving 16 bases between them. From germline, CDR1 is LGHNA and CDR2 YSLEER. The CDR3 is 16 residues long.

This chain links TRBV30 with TRBJ2-2, with 9 bases that match TRBD2. The germline CDR1 and CDR2 sequences are GTSNPN and SVGIG (reference sequence). Trimming took 4 bases from V and 5 from J; bases not matched to a gene: 8. The CDR3 runs 15 residues. This chain's CDR3 is CAWKVAGGRTGELFF. The DNA for the CDR3 is TGTGCCTGGAAAGTGGCGGGAGGGCGAACCGGGGAGCTGTTTTTT.

This rearrangement joins TRBV10-3 to TRBJ2-7; TRBD1 matches 10 bases. The V gene end was trimmed by 10 bases and the J gene end by 6 bases; junction bases not matched to a gene: 9. CDR3 size: 13 residues. Per the germline V gene, CDR1 is ENHRY and CDR2 is SYGVKD. The CDR3 DNA sequence: TGTGCCACTCGGGGGACAGGGGTTAGCGAGCAGTACTTC. Translating gives CATRGTGVSEQYF.

This chain joins TRBV28 and TRBJ2-7; D might be TRBD1 (6 bases). The CDR3 is 14 residues long. V was cut by 5 bases and J by 3 bases, with 14 bases left in between. The germline V gene encodes CDR1 MDHEN and CDR2 SYDVKM. CDR3 sequence reads: CASSTRGHFYEQYF. The CDR3, as DNA: TGTGCCAGCAGTACCCGGGGACACTTCTACGAGCAGTACTTC.

The rearrangement joins TRBV6-6 to TRBJ2-7, with D uncertain. This CDR3 spans 12 amino acids. Between the trimmed V and J ends, which lost 4 bases and 7 bases, there was a span of 11 bases. Germline V gene sequence: CDR1 MNHNY, CDR2 SVGAGI (reference sequence). CDR3 DNA: TGTGCCAGCAGTTCGAGCCCTAAAGAGCAGTACTTC. Protein product: CASSSSPKEQYF.

This clone was counted only a few times. In DNA, the CDR3 is TGTGCCAGCAGCCAGGCCGGGACAGGGAGCTCAGATACGCAGTATTTT. Its protein product is CASSQAGTGSSDTQYF. The J gene is TRBJ2-3, the V gene TRBV14; 9 nucleotides align to TRBD1. This CDR3 region has 16 residues. Trimming took 3 bases from V and 4 from J; bases not matched to a gene: 8. CDR1 is SGHDN and CDR2 is FVKESK in the germline V gene.

The V call is TRBV11-2, the J call TRBJ2-6; D perhaps matches TRBD1 (6 bases). The V gene lost 5 bases and the J gene lost 1 base, with 9 bases spanning the gap. CDR1 and CDR2 (germline): SGHAT, FQNNGV. The CDR3 length is 15 residues. In DNA form, the CDR3 reads TGTGCCAGCAGCCTAACAGGGTCTGGGGCCAACGTCCTGACTTTC. This sequence encodes CASSLTGSGANVLTF.

CDR3 residues: CASSSGTSGSMLETQYF. CDR3 DNA sequence: TGTGCCAGCAGCTCAGGGACTAGCGGGAGTATGTTAGAGACCCAGTACTTC. This chain uses TRBV5-4 with TRBJ2-5; 14 nucleotides align to TRBD2. CDR3 length equals 17 residues. V gave up 3 bases and J gave up 4 bases; unmatched junction bases: 8. CDR1 and CDR2 (germline): SGHNT, YYREEE (reference sequence).

Here the CDR3 reads CASSSSSGYEQYF. The CDR3 bases are TGCGCCAGCAGCTCAAGTAGCGGGTACGAGCAGTACTTC. The chain uses TRBV5-1 and TRBJ2-7; 7 positions agree with TRBD2. CDR1 is SGHRS and CDR2 is YFSETQ in the germline V gene. The V and J ends lost 3 bases and 4 bases, in that order; junction bases with no gene match: 4. The CDR3 is made up of 13 amino acids.

The chain recombines TRBV6-5 with TRBJ2-1; 8 nucleotides agree with TRBD1. V was pared by 2 bases and J by 2 bases, with 5 bases of the junction left unmatched. In germline, CDR1 is MNHEY, CDR2 SVGAGI. CDR3 length equals 16 residues. CDR3: CASSYDRGRTYNEQFF. CDR3 in DNA: TGTGCCAGCAGTTACGACAGGGGAAGGACCTACAATGAGCAGTTCTTC.

The V call is TRBV28, the J call TRBJ1-2; 9 bases are shared with TRBD1. The germline V gene has CDR1 MDHEN and CDR2 SYDVKM. CDR3 length equals 18 residues. The V and J ends lost 6 bases and 4 bases, in that order; junction bases with no gene match: 18. CDR3 DNA sequence: TGTGCCAGCAGAGTTTCCGGTGCCGGGACAGGGAAATTCTATGGCTACACCTTC. It yields the protein CASRVSGAGTGKFYGYTF.

This chain uses TRBV6-1 with TRBJ2-7; 9 bases fit TRBD2. V was pared by 4 bases and J by 2 bases, with 6 bases of the junction left unmatched. The CDR3 is 15 amino acids. Germline assignment: CDR1 MNHNS and CDR2 SASEGT. The CDR3 DNA follows: TGTGCCAGCAGTGGAGGACTAGCGCGTACCTACGAGCAGTACTTC. It translates to CASSGGLARTYEQYF.

The CDR3 reads CASSAWRDRGFSRGRSGELFF. CDR3 DNA sequence: TGTGCCAGTAGTGCGTGGAGGGATCGGGGATTCTCTAGAGGAAGGTCCGGGGAGCTGTTTTTT. The J gene is TRBJ2-2, the V gene TRBV19; D might be TRBD2 (6 bases). There are 21 residues in the CDR3. Germline CDR1 and CDR2: LNHDA and SQIVND (reference sequence). Trimming shortened V by 5 bases and J by 6 bases, and 34 bases separated the two germline ends.

The chain combines TRBV27 with TRBJ2-1; 7 positions agree with TRBD2. Germline CDR1 reads MNHEY; CDR2 reads SMNVEV (reference sequence). The CDR3 spans 16 residues. Losses at the gene ends were 7 bases for V and 7 bases for J; bases not matched to a gene: 16. CDR3 protein: CASKSYSGGRGNEQFF. CDR3 DNA sequence: TGTGCCAGCAAATCATATAGCGGAGGGAGGGGAAATGAGCAGTTCTTC.

The V call is TRBV6-6, the J call TRBJ2-2, with D uncertain. Per the germline V gene, CDR1 is MNHNY and CDR2 is SVGAGI (reference sequence). Trimming removed 0 bases from V and 1 base from J, with 3 bases in between. This CDR3 comprises 14 residues. DNA of the CDR3: TGTGCCAGCAGTTACTCTGGGAACACCGGGGAGCTGTTTTTT. Translated, it gives CASSYSGNTGELFF.

The chain links TRBV27 to TRBJ2-2; 7 bases map to TRBD2. The CDR3 is 13 amino acids. Germline values: CDR1 MNHEY, CDR2 SMNVEV (reference sequence). V dropped 4 bases and J dropped 5; count of bases not matched to a gene: 1. CDR3: CASSWGGTGELFF. CDR3 DNA: TGTGCCAGCAGTTGGGGGGGGACCGGGGAGCTGTTTTTT.

The V gene is TRBV4-3, the J gene TRBJ1-3; D is ambiguous. There are 15 residues in the CDR3. Looked up from germline, CDR1 is LGHNA and CDR2 is YSLEER. Trimming pared 1 base from V and 2 bases from J, leaving 9 bases between. This CDR3 is CASSQVGNAGNTIYF. The CDR3 coding sequence is TGCGCCAGCAGCCAAGTAGGGAATGCTGGAAACACCATATATTTT.

The chain employs TRBV7-2 and TRBJ2-7, with D perhaps TRBD2 (6 bases). V gave up 8 bases and J gave up 6 bases, with 17 bases separating them. The CDR3 sequence is 13 residues long. The V gene's germline CDR1 is SGHTA and CDR2 FQGNSA. The chain's CDR3 is CASGGKVSGEQYF. As DNA, the CDR3 is TGTGCCAGCGGCGGGAAGGTCTCGGGCGAGCAGTACTTC.

The chain joins TRBV5-4 to TRBJ1-4, with a possible D match to TRBD1 (5 bases). The CDR3 runs 13 residues. The germline V gene encodes CDR1 SGHNT and CDR2 YYREEE (reference sequence). Trimming cost V 3 bases and J 8 bases, with 11 bases left between them. CDR3 coding DNA: TGTGCCAGCAGCTCGGGGGTGGAGGAAAAACTGTTTTTT. Its protein is CASSSGVEEKLFF.

V usage is TRBV19 and J usage is TRBJ2-2; TRBD1 matches 7 bases. Germline V gene sequence: CDR1 LNHDA, CDR2 SQIVND (reference sequence). The trim removed 10 bases at V and 3 bases at J, leaving 8 bases unmatched. This CDR3 has 14 residues. The CDR3 DNA follows: TGTGCCACTATTAATACAGGGGACACCGGGGAGCTGTTTTTT. Its protein product is CATINTGDTGELFF. The full variable domain, completed using reference TRBV19 and TRBJ2-2, is DGGITQSPKYLFRKEGQNVTLSCEQNLNHDAMYWYRQDPGQGLRLIYYSQIVNDFQKGDIAEGYSVSREKKESFPLTVTSAQKNPTAFYLCATINTGDTGELFFGEGSRLTVL.